This TCR beta chain was obtained from a study of blood T cell repertoires in COVID-19 (dated by TCRdb to the early 2020s). Describing the broader study: The collaborator samples originated in the United States, Italy and Spain and spanned the acute and convalescent phases of COVID-19. Subjects who had been exposed to COVID-19, were actively infected with it, or had recovered from it provided the deeply sampled blood TCRbeta repertoires that made up the dataset. The repertoires were released in a freely available public database meant as a resource for research on the immune response to SARS-CoV-2. The sample metadata nearly always contained a de-identified subject ID, COVID-19 status, age in years and sex. Samples were obtained from the ongoing ImmuneRACE study (first 160 participants) and from 1,200 or so subjects provided by 6 global collaborators. HLA class I and class II types, where available, came from metadata supplied by the sample provider rather than from assay-based typing. The prospective study material was composed of cDNA or gDNA derived from T cells, B-cell-depleted T cells, or PBMCs.

Another Seattle source contributed samples from volunteer blood donors who had recovered from COVID-19. Each collaborating institution followed its own protocols to collect whole blood in K2EDTA tubes. For TCRbeta analysis, collaborator samples were shipped as frozen whole blood, as isolated PBMCs, or as DNA extracted from either sample type. The paper as a whole reports these results and caveats: The quantity of clinical and demographic metadata differed by source and by participant and was supplied without curation.

TCRbeta CDR3 regions were amplified from genomic DNA by means of the immunoSEQ Assay, a bias-controlled multiplex PCR. The original methods were these. Within the assay, amplification of reference gene primers was used to estimate how many nucleated cells each sample contained. Sequence reads were collapsed and filtered to measure the absolute abundance of every unique TCRbeta CDR3 rearrangement. For each sample, productive Simpson clonality was calculated as the square root of Simpson's diversity index over productive rearrangements. TCRdb holds this immuneACCESS table with in-frame rearrangements only. Some clones are missing; in checked studies, unresolved V genes explain under half, and the rest has no known cause. Clone size and V and J calls were adopted from that table, with D and trimming inferred from the DNA. The sample table contains over 250,000 clones; only one count was recorded for about nine tenths of them. The ten biggest clones cover about 1.4% of the sample.

The germline V end is reduced by 4 bases and the J end by 6 bases; junction bases left unmatched: 6. From the cysteine through the phenylalanine, the CDR3 covers 15 amino acids. CDR3 DNA only is kept here, 45 bases in frame from base 1. In the germline V gene (reference sequence), CDR1 corresponds to PRHDT and CDR2 to FYEKMQ. Notes on this clone: What antigen it recognizes has not been identified. Nothing much larger sits one base from this clone, and base qualities are not available.

Sequenced input: peripheral blood. The origin of this receptor is a woman aged 40 to 49 who had recovered from COVID-19. This receptor chain uses TRBV13 and TRBJ2-4, and 10 junction bases match TRBD1. In nucleotide form, the sequence is TGTGCCAGCAGCTCGCACCGGACAGGGGGAAACATTCAGTACTTC. The translation is CASSSHRTGGNIQYF.